The 2 T cell receptor beta chains below come from one sample, sequenced in a study of vaccination and CD4 T cells after COVID-19 (dated by TCRdb to between 2021 and 2023). The label giving this sample's treatment or condition can be read as: roughly nine-day PBMC culture with coronavirus spike peptide pools or control peptides (ViraFEST assay). Library prep was done by PCR. Sequenced on an Illumina iSeq 100. TCR sequencing of DNA from cultured CD4+ T cells used the Oncomine TCR Beta short-read assay at the Johns Hopkins FTIC core. TCRdb itself trimmed the public reads at Q25 with fastp, ran MiXCR and retained productive beta chains. CDR3 protein duplicates are merged, each entry listing the most common genes and DNA. Present in this sample are 13,000 or so distinct CDR3 sequences, 27% of which were seen just once. The ten largest account for 6.5% to 9.5% of the sample. Antigens for these TCRs are unknown.

The sequencing sample was made of CD4+ T cells from blood, cultured in vitro. All receptors derive from a human donor who had recovered from COVID-19.

The CDR3 here is CASSLAEGMGTGELFF. Here the CDR3 DNA reads TGCGCCAGCAGCTTGGCTGAGGGTATGGGCACCGGGGAGCTGTTTTTT. The rearrangement uses TRBV5-1 and TRBJ2-2; possible D gene TRBD2, 5 bases. CDR1 and CDR2 from the germline V gene are SGHRS and YFSETQ. The V end was cut by 0 bases, the J end by 4 bases, with 13 bases between. This CDR3 has 16 residues.

The chain recombines TRBV9 with TRBJ2-1; 7 bases are a match to TRBD2. CDR1 and CDR2 from the germline V gene are SGDLS and YYNGEE. V trimming: 4 bases; J trimming: 4 bases; junction bases outside the gene matches: 11. CDR3 length equals 16 residues. The CDR3 sequence is CASSPSRGVDYNEQFF. Here the CDR3 DNA reads TGTGCCAGCAGCCCCTCACGGGGGGTGGATTACAATGAGCAGTTCTTC.